These T cell receptor beta chains were read from a single sample in a study of early stage breast cancer tumors. Produced via immunoSEQ multiplex PCR; TCRdb's table is partial and in-frame only. This sample has tens of thousands of clones, with about two thirds found just once. The sample consisted of blood. The source is a person aged 45 to 59 with breast cancer. CDR3s include the opening cysteine and the closing phenylalanine or tryptophan. Fields, in order: V gene, J gene, D gene, clone size, CDR3 protein, CDR3 DNA. A D gene is named only where the DNA matches it firmly. Only some rows state a clone size, as once, few, many or a class for expanded clones.

V: TRBV18; J: TRBJ1-2; D: TRBD1; size: NA; CDR3: CASSPLGTGRFLNYGYTF; DNA: TGTGCCAGCTCACCACTTGGGACAGGGAGATTTTTAAACTATGGCTACACCTTC
V: TRBV23-1; J: TRBJ1-6; D: NA; size: NA; CDR3: CASSQFPHPRGNSPLHF; DNA: TGCGCCAGCAGTCAATTCCCCCACCCCAGGGGTAATTCACCCCTCCACTTT
V: TRBV10-2; J: TRBJ1-5; D: NA; size: few; CDR3: CASRSQGGPNQPQHF; DNA: TGCGCCAGCAGGTCCCAGGGAGGTCCCAATCAGCCCCAGCATTTT
V: TRBV7-6; J: TRBJ2-7; D: TRBD1; size: NA; CDR3: CASSYIFDRGDYEQYF; DNA: TGTGCCAGCAGCTACATCTTTGACAGGGGAGATTACGAGCAGTACTTC
V: TRBV14; J: TRBJ2-2; D: TRBD1; size: NA; CDR3: CASRTGTGNTGELFF; DNA: TGTGCCAGCAGAACCGGGACAGGGAACACCGGGGAGCTGTTTTTT
V: TRBV5-6; J: TRBJ2-5; D: NA; size: NA; CDR3: CASNPTGREGETQYF; DNA: TGTGCCAGCAACCCTACGGGCAGGGAAGGGGAGACCCAGTACTTC
V: TRBV6-5; J: TRBJ2-3; D: NA; size: NA; CDR3: CASSYGGGSTDTQYF; DNA: TGTGCCAGCAGTTACGGCGGAGGTAGCACAGATACGCAGTATTTT
V: TRBV25-1; J: TRBJ2-1; D: NA; size: NA; CDR3: CASIESPGQEQFF; DNA: TGTGCCAGCATCGAGTCCCCCGGACAGGAGCAGTTCTTC
V: TRBV6-5; J: TRBJ1-1; D: TRBD1; size: NA; CDR3: CASSFDRDSEAFF; DNA: TGTGCCAGCAGTTTCGACAGGGACTCTGAAGCTTTCTTT
V: TRBV9; J: TRBJ2-5; D: NA; size: once; CDR3: CASSVAGPPPQYF; DNA: TGTGCCAGCAGCGTAGCAGGTCCGCCCCCCCAGTACTTC
V: TRBV5-4; J: TRBJ2-5; D: NA; size: NA; CDR3: CASSLGGGQETQYF; DNA: TGTGCCAGCAGCCTCGGAGGCGGCCAAGAGACCCAGTACTTC
V: TRBV6-5; J: TRBJ1-5; D: NA; size: NA; CDR3: CASSYRTGIRPQHF; DNA: TGTGCCAGCAGTTACCGTACAGGGATTAGGCCCCAGCATTTT
V: TRBV18; J: TRBJ2-6; D: NA; size: NA; CDR3: CASSPAEGDGANVLTF; DNA: TGTGCCAGCTCACCCGCTGAGGGGGATGGGGCCAACGTCCTGACTTTC